This T cell receptor beta chain was retrieved from a study of CD8 T cells in Susac syndrome. RNA in amounts of roughly 0.5 to 1 ug was reverse transcribed with random hexamers. The CDR3 of TCR beta was amplified by immunoSEQ multiplex PCR across 54 Vbeta and 13 Jbeta. TCRdb re-called the immunoSEQ multiplex PCR reads with MiXCR, one entry per CDR3 protein. The profile shows 90,000 to 150,000 distinct CDR3 sequences, just under 95% of them singletons. Negative isolation was used for CD8+ and CD4+ T cells, and FACS enrichment was applied to TEMRA cells. V gave up 3 bases and J gave up 7 bases, with 7 bases separating them. The CDR3 covers 12 residues.

The V call is TRBV12-3 or TRBV12-4, the J call TRBJ2-1; D unclear. The receptor comes from a human donor with multiple sclerosis. Sequenced: CD4+ T cells from PBMCs. CDR3: CASSFWWNEQFF. The CDR3 DNA sequence: TGTGCCAGCAGTTTTTGGTGGAATGAGCAGTTCTTC.